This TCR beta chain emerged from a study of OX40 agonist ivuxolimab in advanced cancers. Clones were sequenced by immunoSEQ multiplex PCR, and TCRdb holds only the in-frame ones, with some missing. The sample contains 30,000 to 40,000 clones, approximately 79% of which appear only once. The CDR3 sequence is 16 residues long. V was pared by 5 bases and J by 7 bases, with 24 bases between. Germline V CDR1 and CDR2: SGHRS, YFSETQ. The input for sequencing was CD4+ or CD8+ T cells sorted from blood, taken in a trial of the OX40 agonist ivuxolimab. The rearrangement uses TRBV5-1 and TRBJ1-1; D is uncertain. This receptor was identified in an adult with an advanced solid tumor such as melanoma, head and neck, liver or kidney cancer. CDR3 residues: CASSQDANTPLSEAFF. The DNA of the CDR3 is TGCGCCAGCAGTCAGGACGCGAACACCCCCTTGAGTGAAGCTTTCTTT.